This T cell receptor (beta chain) stems from a study of shared clonotypes between healthy human individuals. A remark on this clone: The antigen remains unidentified.

Germline CDR1 reads WNHNN; CDR2 reads SYGVQD (reference sequence). J lost 3 bases, V lost 0 bases, and 2 bases had no gene match. The CDR3 consists of 15 residues. Data came from immunoSEQ multiplex PCR; TCRdb stores just in-frame clones and leaves some out. The repertoire holds about 2 million clones, roughly 94% seen once, with 0.13% in the top ten. Whole-study findings and limits: Represented diversity, genetic and exposure-history alike, was limited by few donors. Investigators expected sequencing depth to affect clonotype sharing among donors.

The sequence was collected from a young man in good health. The specimen sequenced was naive CD4+ T cells sorted from blood. Subset given: CD45RA+ positively selected. The chain has TRBV10-1 and TRBJ2-7; 10 bases are a match to TRBD2. Written as DNA, the CDR3 is TGCGCCAGCAGTGAGTCTTCTAGCGGGAGCTACGAGCAGTACTTC. This codes for CASSESSSGSYEQYF.